This TCR beta chain was recovered during a study of Graves' ophthalmopathy and Graves' hyperthyroidism. The authors defined stable hyperthyroidism as no ophthalmopathy within 18 months of follow-up. Diagnosis used clinical symptoms, serum thyroxine, TRAb, thyroid ultrasound and orbital computed tomography. The CDR3 totals 15 residues. J lost 6 bases, V lost 3 bases, and 10 bases had no gene match. Germline V gives CDR1 MDHEN, CDR2 SYDVKM. Study results and caveats: Most clonotypes expanded in thyroid above 0.001 frequency were present in blood too.

TCR beta CDR3 amplification used RNA transcripts. An initial RT-PCR round employing HTBI primers preceded a second-round multiplex PCR. MiXCR, run by TCRdb on the multiplex PCR reads, gives a single entry per CDR3 protein. The sample contains about 620,000 distinct CDR3 sequences, 20% to 25% of which appear only once. This clonotype has more than one count but fewer than ten. Its cognate antigen is unknown. The sample taken for sequencing was peripheral blood. V is TRBV28 and J is TRBJ1-1, with 7 bases aligning to TRBD1. This TCR was sampled from a woman between 18 and 30 years old with stable Graves' hyperthyroidism. Some clones in this sample may be carry-over from other donors' samples. CDR3 region: CASSFGRQGDAEAFF. The CDR3 region has the DNA TGTGCCAGCAGTTTCGGGAGACAGGGTGACGCTGAAGCTTTCTTT.